This passage covers 2 T cell receptor beta chains from one sample sequenced in a study of cytomegalovirus exposure and HLA in healthy donors. Sequenced by immunoSEQ multiplex PCR; TCRdb stores in-frame clones only, minus some. This table holds around 160,000 clones, roughly 84% found once. Material for sequencing was PBMCs. Every receptor here comes from a man aged 30 to 39 in good health and CMV-seropositive.

This sequence joins TRBV6-5 and TRBJ2-1; 7 nucleotides match TRBD2. The V gene end was trimmed by 5 bases and the J gene end by 5 bases; junction bases not matched to a gene: 6. Germline V gene lookup returns CDR1 MNHEY and CDR2 SVGAGI. This CDR3 is built from 14 residues. Here the CDR3 DNA reads TGTGCCAGCAGTCGACACGGGACTAACAATGAGCAGTTCTTC. The encoded protein is CASSRHGTNNEQFF.

The chain combines TRBV28 with TRBJ2-5; D gene uncertain. There are 10 residues in the CDR3. Germline-derived CDR1 and CDR2 are MDHEN and SYDVKM. Trimming removed 8 bases at V and 6 bases at J, with 7 bases between. CDR3 coding DNA: TGTGCCAGCGGCGGCCAGACCCAGTACTTC. Translated, it gives CASGGQTQYF.